Shown below are 18 T cell receptor beta chains from a single sample sequenced in a study of blood T cell repertoires in COVID-19. Clones were read by immunoSEQ multiplex PCR, and TCRdb kept only the in-frame ones, dropping some. The profile shows about 120,000 clones, around 81% of them singletons. The sequenced sample was peripheral blood. The source of these receptors is a man aged 30 to 45 with COVID-19, enrolled during active disease.

The chain employs TRBV2 and TRBJ1-6, with 8 positions matching TRBD1. This CDR3 region has 14 residues. The germline CDR1 and CDR2 sequences are SNHLY and FYNNEI. The trim removed 5 bases at V and 10 bases at J, leaving 7 bases unmatched. CDR3 sequence reads: CASSPDRAQSPLHF. The CDR3 bases are TGTGCCAGCAGTCCGGACAGGGCTCAGTCACCCCTCCACTTT.

This clone was detected only once. The gene calls are TRBV11-2 and TRBJ1-2, with TRBD1 matching 7 bases. The CDR3 extends over 15 amino acids. After removal of 5 bases from V and 8 bases from J, the junction contained 14 bases not matched to a gene. Germline CDR1 SGHAT, CDR2 FQNNGV. CDR3 region: CASSTQGRGLGGYTF. The DNA for the CDR3 is TGTGCCAGCAGCACTCAGGGAAGGGGGCTGGGGGGCTACACCTTC.

The V call is TRBV6-4, the J call TRBJ1-1, with D unresolved. CDR3 size: 16 residues. Germline V CDR1 and CDR2: MRHNA, SNTAGT. V gave up 0 bases and J gave up 11 bases, with 22 bases separating them. CDR3 sequence reads: CASSDSMEERAVGAFF. The DNA for the CDR3 is TGTGCCAGCAGTGACTCGATGGAGGAGAGGGCCGTTGGGGCTTTCTTT.

Note on this clone: Other DNA sequences in this specimen translate into the identical CDR3. This chain uses TRBV5-1 with TRBJ2-3; 11 bases map to TRBD2. Germline trimming cut 0 bases from V and 6 bases from J; bases unmatched to any gene: 0. There are 14 residues in the CDR3. Germline V gene data show CDR1 as SGHRS and CDR2 as YFSETQ. The CDR3 spells CASSLGLAGDTQYF. Here the CDR3 DNA reads TGCGCCAGCAGCTTGGGACTAGCGGGGGATACGCAGTATTTT.

V and J are TRBV30 and TRBJ1-1; 7 bases are shared with TRBD1. The CDR3 length is 13 residues. The V gene's germline CDR1 is GTSNPN and CDR2 SVGIG (reference sequence). The ends lost 4 bases at V and 4 bases at J; junction bases unmatched: 6. The CDR3 DNA follows: TGTGCCTGGACCACGGGGACAGTCACTGAAGCTTTCTTT. Protein product: CAWTTGTVTEAFF.

This clone turned up a few times. This chain joins TRBV5-4 and TRBJ1-6; D possibly corresponds to TRBD1 (5 bases). Trimming removed 4 bases from V and 8 bases from J, with 22 bases in between. The CDR3 length is 17 residues. The germline V gene has CDR1 SGHNT and CDR2 YYREEE (reference sequence). In DNA form, the CDR3 reads TGTGCCAGCAGCGCGACTTCCCCAGGGTCAAGAGATTCACCCCTCCACTTT. Amino acid sequence: CASSATSPGSRDSPLHF.

V gene TRBV5-1 combines with J gene TRBJ2-5; TRBD2 agrees at 14 bases. There are 15 residues in the CDR3. V lost 4 bases and J lost 5; bases outside the gene matches: 4. Looked up from germline, CDR1 is SGHRS and CDR2 is YFSETQ. For the CDR3, the DNA is TGCGCCAGCAGCACGGGACTAGCGGGAGTGGAGACCCAGTACTTC. It specifies CASSTGLAGVETQYF. The full variable domain, completed using reference TRBV5-1 and TRBJ2-5, is KAGVTQTPRYLIKTRGQQVTLSCSPISGHRSVSWYQQTPGQGLQFLFEYFSETQRNKGNFPGRFSGRQFSNSRSEMNVSTLELGDSALYLCASSTGLAGVETQYFGPGTRLLVL.

The chain carries TRBV30 and TRBJ1-3; 7 bases map to TRBD1. CDR1 GTSNPN and CDR2 SVGIG come from the germline V gene (reference sequence). The CDR3 covers 13 residues. The J segment lost 4 bases and the V segment lost 5 bases, leaving 5 bases of the junction unmatched. CDR3 bases: TGTGCCTGGGATAGGGGGCCCGGAAACACCATATATTTT. This sequence encodes CAWDRGPGNTIYF.

The J gene is TRBJ2-7, the V gene TRBV28; 7 nucleotides align to TRBD2. Germline loops: CDR1 MDHEN, CDR2 SYDVKM. This CDR3 region has 13 residues. With V trimmed by 5 bases and J by 2 bases, 3 bases remained unmatched. DNA of the CDR3: TGTGCCAGCAGTCCTGCGGGGGCCTACGAGCAGTACTTC. Translated: CASSPAGAYEQYF. Supplemented by reference TRBV28 and TRBJ2-7, the full variable domain reads DVKVTQSSRYLVKRTGEKVFLECVQDMDHENMFWYRQDPGLGLRLIYFSYDVKMKEKGDIPEGYSVSREKKERFSLILESASTNQTSMYLCASSPAGAYEQYFGPGTRLTVT.

This clone came up many times. V gene TRBV5-4 combines with J gene TRBJ2-2, with 10 bases fitting TRBD2. Trimming took 3 bases from V and 5 from J; bases not matched to a gene: 4. Germline V gives CDR1 SGHNT, CDR2 YYREEE (reference sequence). The CDR3 has 15 residues. The CDR3 nucleotides are TGTGCCAGCAGCTCAGGACTAGCGGAGACCGGGGAGCTGTTTTTT. This codes for CASSSGLAETGELFF.

This chain connects TRBV30 to TRBJ2-3; a possible D gene is TRBD2 (5 bases). Germline-derived CDR1 and CDR2 are GTSNPN and SVGIG (reference sequence). The ends were cut back, 0 bases at V and 0 bases at J, with 16 bases in the middle. The CDR3 consists of 17 residues. CDR3 residues: CAWSVLTREKSTDTQYF. The CDR3 nucleotides are TGTGCCTGGAGTGTACTTACGAGGGAAAAAAGCACAGATACGCAGTATTTT. The entire variable domain, with the rest obtained from reference TRBV30 and TRBJ2-3, is as follows: SQTIHQWPATLVQPVGSPLSLECTVEGTSNPNLYWYRQAAGRGLQLLFYSVGIGQISSEVPQNLSASRPQDRQFILSSKKLLLSDSGFYLCAWSVLTREKSTDTQYFGPGTRLTVL.

This chain connects TRBV5-1 to TRBJ2-7; D call uncertain. Germline CDR1 SGHRS, CDR2 YFSETQ. This CDR3 is 13 amino acids long. V was shortened by 2 bases and J by 3 bases, with 9 bases between the two germline ends. This chain's CDR3 is CASSFAPIYEQYF. The CDR3 bases are TGCGCCAGCAGCTTTGCCCCTATCTACGAGCAGTACTTC.

The rearrangement joins TRBV27 to TRBJ2-2, with TRBD2 matching 8 bases. With 7 bases clipped from V and 6 bases from J, the junction kept 10 bases outside the gene matches. This CDR3 contains 15 residues. Germline CDR1 MNHEY, CDR2 SMNVEV (reference sequence). The CDR3 DNA reads as TGTGCCAGCACCCTGACCCCGGGACTAGCCGGGGAGCTGTTTTTT. It is translated as CASTLTPGLAGELFF.

The table lists this clone with a count of one. The rearrangement links TRBV5-1 to TRBJ2-1, with 8 bases lining up with TRBD1. The trim removed 5 bases at V and 2 bases at J, leaving 3 bases unmatched. Germline V gene lookup returns CDR1 SGHRS and CDR2 YFSETQ. The CDR3 sequence is 14 residues long. The DNA of the CDR3 is TGCGCCAGCAGTAGGACAGGGACCTACAATGAGCAGTTCTTC. This translates into CASSRTGTYNEQFF.

The chain joins TRBV4-3 to TRBJ1-4; D might be TRBD1 (5 bases). Germline V gene data show CDR1 as LGHNA and CDR2 as YSLEER. The CDR3 has 15 amino acids. V was cut by 3 bases and J by 8 bases, with 16 bases left in between. CDR3 amino acids: CASSQKQVNTEKLFF. CDR3 coding DNA: TGCGCCAGCAGCCAGAAACAGGTGAATACAGAAAAACTGTTTTTT.

The chain combines TRBV28 with TRBJ1-1; tentatively, D is TRBD1 (5 bases). The CDR3 extends over 15 amino acids. Germline-derived CDR1 and CDR2 are MDHEN and SYDVKM. The V gene lost 3 bases and the J gene lost 1 base, with 12 bases spanning the gap. The CDR3 DNA reads TGTGCCAGCAGTTTCCCGACAGTTTCGAACACTGAAGCTTTCTTT. Its protein product is CASSFPTVSNTEAFF.

In its sample, this clone was seen a few times. The V call is TRBV19, the J call TRBJ1-5; tentatively, D is TRBD1 (5 bases). CDR1 and CDR2 from the germline V gene are LNHDA and SQIVND (reference sequence). The CDR3 runs to 15 residues. Between the trimmed V and J ends, which lost 6 bases and 3 bases, there was a span of 15 bases. CDR3 loop: CASRPGLLYNQPQHF. CDR3 nucleotide sequence: TGTGCCAGTAGACCGGGACTGCTCTACAATCAGCCCCAGCATTTT.

The CDR3 region is CASRLASTYNQPQHF. CDR3 coding DNA: TGTGCAAGTCGCTTAGCGAGCACGTACAATCAGCCCCAGCATTTT. V usage is TRBV12-2 and J usage is TRBJ1-5. TRBV12-2 is shown as a pseudogene. The CDR3 totals 15 residues.